The following is a T cell receptor beta chain sequence with its context. Its antigen is not known. PBMC-derived CD4+ and CD8+ T cells were sorted. This CDR3 is 15 amino acids long. J gave up 2 bases and V 4 bases, and 7 bases lay outside the gene matches. Germline-derived CDR1 and CDR2 are SGDLS and YYNGEE. This entry belongs to a study of CD8+ T cells in alopecia areata. Study observations and caveats: Although TCR sharing was seen in mice, sharing across patients was less clear, possibly for HLA-related reasons. Higher clonality was seen in lesional scalp than in normal scalp, especially in alopecia totalis/universalis. Sequencing of scalp samples also captures resident alphabeta T cells of normal skin.

Reverse transcription of extracted RNA yielded cDNA, which provided the sequencing template. The table came from immunoSEQ multiplex PCR; TCRdb's copy has only in-frame clones and leaves some out. The data hold more than 95,000 clones, with roughly 50% observed a single time. The V gene is TRBV9, the J gene TRBJ2-7; TRBD2 matches at 9 bases. The sequence was obtained from a human donor in good health. The sample consisted of CD4+ T cells sorted from blood. The CDR3 DNA reads TGTGCCAGCAGCCGAATAGCGGGGGAAACCTACGAGCAGTACTTC. Residues: CASSRIAGETYEQYF.